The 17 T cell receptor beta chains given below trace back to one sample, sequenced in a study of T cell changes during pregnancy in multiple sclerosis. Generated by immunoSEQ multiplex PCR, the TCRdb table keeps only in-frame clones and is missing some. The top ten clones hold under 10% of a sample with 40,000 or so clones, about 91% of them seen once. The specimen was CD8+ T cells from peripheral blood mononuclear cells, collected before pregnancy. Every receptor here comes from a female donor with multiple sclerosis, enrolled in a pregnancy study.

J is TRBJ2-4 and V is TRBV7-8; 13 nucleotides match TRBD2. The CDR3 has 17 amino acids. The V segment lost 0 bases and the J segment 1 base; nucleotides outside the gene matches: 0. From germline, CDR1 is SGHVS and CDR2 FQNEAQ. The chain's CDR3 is CASSLATSGRAKNIQYF. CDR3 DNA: TGTGCCAGCAGCTTAGCGACTAGCGGGAGGGCCAAAAACATTCAGTACTTC.

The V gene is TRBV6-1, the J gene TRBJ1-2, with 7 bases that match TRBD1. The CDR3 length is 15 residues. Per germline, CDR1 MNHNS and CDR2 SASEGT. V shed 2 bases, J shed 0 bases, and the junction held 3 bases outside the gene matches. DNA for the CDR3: TGTGCCAGCAGTGAAATGGGGACAGCTAACTATGGCTACACCTTC. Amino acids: CASSEMGTANYGYTF.

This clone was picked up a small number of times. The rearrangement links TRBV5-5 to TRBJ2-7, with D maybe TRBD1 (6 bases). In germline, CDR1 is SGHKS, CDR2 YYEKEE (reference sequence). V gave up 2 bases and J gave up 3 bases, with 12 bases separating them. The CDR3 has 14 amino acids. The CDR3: CASSFPDRIYEQYF. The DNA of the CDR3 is TGTGCCAGCAGCTTCCCCGACAGGATCTACGAGCAGTACTTC.

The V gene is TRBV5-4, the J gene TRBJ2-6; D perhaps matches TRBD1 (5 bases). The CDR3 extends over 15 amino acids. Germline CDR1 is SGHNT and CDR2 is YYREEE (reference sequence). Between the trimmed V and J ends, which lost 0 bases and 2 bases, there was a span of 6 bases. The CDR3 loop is CASSLGTPGANVLTF. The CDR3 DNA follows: TGTGCCAGCAGCTTGGGGACACCTGGGGCCAACGTCCTGACTTTC.

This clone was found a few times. The CDR3 region is CASRQTGNRNQPQHF. CDR3 nucleotide sequence: TGTGCCAGCAGGCAGACAGGGAATCGCAATCAGCCCCAGCATTTT. The chain joins TRBV28 to TRBJ1-5, with 7 bases that match TRBD1. Germline assignment: CDR1 MDHEN and CDR2 SYDVKM. This CDR3 spans 15 amino acids. V shed 6 bases, J shed 2 bases, and the junction held 7 bases outside the gene matches.

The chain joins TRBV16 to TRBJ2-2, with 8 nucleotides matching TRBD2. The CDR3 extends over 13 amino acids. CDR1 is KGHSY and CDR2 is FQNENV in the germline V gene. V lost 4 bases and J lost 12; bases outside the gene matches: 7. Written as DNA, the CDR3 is TGTGCCAGCAGCCCCGGACTAGCCAAACAGCTGTTTTTT. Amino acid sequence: CASSPGLAKQLFF. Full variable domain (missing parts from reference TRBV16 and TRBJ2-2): GEEVAQTPKHLVRGEGQKAKLYCAPIKGHSYVFWYQQVLKNEFKFLISFQNENVFDETGMPKERFSAKCLPNSPCSLEIQATKLEDSAVYFCASSPGLAKQLFFGEGSRLTVL.

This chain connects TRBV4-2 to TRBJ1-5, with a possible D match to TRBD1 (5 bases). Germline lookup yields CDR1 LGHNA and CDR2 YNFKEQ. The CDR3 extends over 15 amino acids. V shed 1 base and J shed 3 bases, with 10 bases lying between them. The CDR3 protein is CASSQGDSVNQPQHF. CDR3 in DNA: TGTGCCAGCAGCCAAGGAGACAGTGTCAATCAGCCCCAGCATTTT.

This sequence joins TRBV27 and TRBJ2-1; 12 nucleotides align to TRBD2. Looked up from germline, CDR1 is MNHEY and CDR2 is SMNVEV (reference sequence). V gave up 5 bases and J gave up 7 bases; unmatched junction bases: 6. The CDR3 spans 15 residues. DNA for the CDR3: TGTGCCAGCAGTCAGACTAGCGGGGGAGGGAATGAGCAGTTCTTC. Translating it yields CASSQTSGGGNEQFF.

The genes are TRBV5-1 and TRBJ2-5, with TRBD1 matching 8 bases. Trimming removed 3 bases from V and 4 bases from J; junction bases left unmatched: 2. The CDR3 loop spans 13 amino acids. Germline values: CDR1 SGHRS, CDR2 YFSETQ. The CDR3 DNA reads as TGCGCCAGCAGCTCGGGACAGGCAGAGACCCAGTACTTC. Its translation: CASSSGQAETQYF.

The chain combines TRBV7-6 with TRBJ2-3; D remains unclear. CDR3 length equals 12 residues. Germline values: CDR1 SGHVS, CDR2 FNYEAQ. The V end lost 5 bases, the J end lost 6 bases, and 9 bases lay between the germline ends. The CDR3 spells CASSPGRDTQYF. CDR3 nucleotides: TGTGCCAGCAGCCCAGGAAGGGATACGCAGTATTTT.

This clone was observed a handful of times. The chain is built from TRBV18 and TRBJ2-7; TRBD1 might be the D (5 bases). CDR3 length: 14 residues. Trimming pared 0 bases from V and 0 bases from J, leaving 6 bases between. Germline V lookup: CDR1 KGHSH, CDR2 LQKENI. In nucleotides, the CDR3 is TGTGCCAGCTCACCACCGACAGCCTCCTACGAGCAGTACTTC. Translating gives CASSPPTASYEQYF.

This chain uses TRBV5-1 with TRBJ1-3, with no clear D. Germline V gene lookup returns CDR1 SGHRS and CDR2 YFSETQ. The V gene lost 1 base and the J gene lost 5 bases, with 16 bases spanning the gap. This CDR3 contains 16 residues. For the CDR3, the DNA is TGCGCCAGCAGCTTGACCCCTCTGGAGGGCAGAAACACCATATATTTT. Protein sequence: CASSLTPLEGRNTIYF.

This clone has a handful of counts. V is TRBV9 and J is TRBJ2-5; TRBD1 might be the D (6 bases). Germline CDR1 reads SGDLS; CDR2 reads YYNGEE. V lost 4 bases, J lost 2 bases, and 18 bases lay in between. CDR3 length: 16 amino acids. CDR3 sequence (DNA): TGTGCCAGCAGCTTCCAGGGGAAGACCCTACAAGAGACCCAGTACTTC. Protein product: CASSFQGKTLQETQYF.

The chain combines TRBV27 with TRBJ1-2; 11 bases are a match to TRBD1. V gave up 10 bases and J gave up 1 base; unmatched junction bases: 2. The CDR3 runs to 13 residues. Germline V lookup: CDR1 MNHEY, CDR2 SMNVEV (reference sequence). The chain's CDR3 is CATGTGGNYGYTF. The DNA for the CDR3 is TGTGCCACCGGGACAGGGGGTAACTATGGCTACACCTTC.

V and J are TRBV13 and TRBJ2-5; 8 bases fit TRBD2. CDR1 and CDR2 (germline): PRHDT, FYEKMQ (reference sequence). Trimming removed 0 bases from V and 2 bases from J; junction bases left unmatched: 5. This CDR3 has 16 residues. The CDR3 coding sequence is TGTGCCAGCAGCTTAGGGGGTAGCGGGACTCAAGAGACCCAGTACTTC. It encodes CASSLGGSGTQETQYF.

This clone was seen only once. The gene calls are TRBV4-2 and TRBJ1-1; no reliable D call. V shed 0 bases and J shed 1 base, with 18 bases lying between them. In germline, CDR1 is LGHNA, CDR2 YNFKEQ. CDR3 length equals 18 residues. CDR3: CASSQDLLGGRQNTEAFF. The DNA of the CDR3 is TGTGCCAGCAGCCAAGATTTGTTAGGAGGCAGACAGAACACTGAAGCTTTCTTT.

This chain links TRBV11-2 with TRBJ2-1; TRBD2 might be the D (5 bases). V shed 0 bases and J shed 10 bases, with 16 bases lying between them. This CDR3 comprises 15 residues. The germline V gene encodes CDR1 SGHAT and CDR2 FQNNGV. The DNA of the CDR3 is TGTGCCAGCAGCTTAGACGGCGGTATCCGACTAGAGCAGTTCTTC. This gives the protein CASSLDGGIRLEQFF. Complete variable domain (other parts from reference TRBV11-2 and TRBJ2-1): EAGVAQSPRYKIIEKRQSVAFWCNPISGHATLYWYQQILGQGPKLLIQFQNNGVVDDSQLPKDRFSAERLKGVDSTLKIQPAKLEDSAVYLCASSLDGGIRLEQFFGPGTRLTVL.